The clone carrying this T cell receptor beta chain was seen many times. The antigen remains unidentified. TCRdb analysed the reads with MiXCR anew, one entry per CDR3 protein. The sample carries approximately 200,000 distinct CDR3 sequences, over 20% recorded once. This entry is derived from a study of T cell repertoires in cytomegalovirus infection. Study-level background: Both CMV infection and a matching HLA type were indicated by public TCR beta signatures.

Germline V gene data show CDR1 as SNHLY and CDR2 as FYNNEI. Trimming shortened V by 10 bases and J by 4 bases, and 17 bases separated the two germline ends. This CDR3 has 14 amino acids. The study's findings and limits: Cumulative public TCR beta family frequency identified CMV carriers with the relevant HLA.

The sample consisted of CD8+ T cells from PBMCs. The gene calls are TRBV2 and TRBJ1-5, with a possible D match to TRBD1 (5 bases). This clonotype originated in a human donor in good health (CMV status not recorded). Some clones in this sample may be carry-over from other donors' samples. CDR3 protein: CATGEGPTNQPQHF. CDR3 DNA: TGTGCCACCGGAGAGGGACCGACAAATCAGCCCCAGCATTTT.